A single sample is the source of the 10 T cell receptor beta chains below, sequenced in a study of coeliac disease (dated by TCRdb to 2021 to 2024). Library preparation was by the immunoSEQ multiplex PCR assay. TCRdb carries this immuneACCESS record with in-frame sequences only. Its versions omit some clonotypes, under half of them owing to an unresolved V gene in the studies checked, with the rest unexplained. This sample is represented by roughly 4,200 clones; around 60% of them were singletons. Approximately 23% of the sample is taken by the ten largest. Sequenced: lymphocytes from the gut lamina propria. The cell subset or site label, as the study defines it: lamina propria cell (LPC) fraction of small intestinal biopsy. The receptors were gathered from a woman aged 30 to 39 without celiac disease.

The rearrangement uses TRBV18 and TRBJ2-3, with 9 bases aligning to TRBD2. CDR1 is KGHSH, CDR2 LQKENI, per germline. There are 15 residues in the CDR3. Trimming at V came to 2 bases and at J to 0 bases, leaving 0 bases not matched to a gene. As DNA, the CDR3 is TGTGCCAGCTCACCAACTAGCGGGAGCACAGATACGCAGTATTTT. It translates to CASSPTSGSTDTQYF.

CDR3 DNA: TGTGCCACCAGCGGAGGGACAGGGATTGCTAATGAAAAACTGTTTTTT. Translating gives CATSGGTGIANEKLFF. The gene calls are TRBV15 and TRBJ1-4; 9 bases are shared with TRBD1. The junction had 7 bases not matched to a gene; V was cut back by 5 bases and J by 3 bases. The CDR3 has 16 residues. Germline CDR1 reads LNHNV; CDR2 reads YYDKDF (reference sequence).

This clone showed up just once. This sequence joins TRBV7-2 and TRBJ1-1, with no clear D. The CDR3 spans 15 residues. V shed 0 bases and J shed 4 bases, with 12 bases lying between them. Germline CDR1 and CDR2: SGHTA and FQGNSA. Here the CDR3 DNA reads TGTGCCAGCAGCTTAGCGGGGAGCGGGATCACTGAAGCTTTCTTT. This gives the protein CASSLAGSGITEAFF.

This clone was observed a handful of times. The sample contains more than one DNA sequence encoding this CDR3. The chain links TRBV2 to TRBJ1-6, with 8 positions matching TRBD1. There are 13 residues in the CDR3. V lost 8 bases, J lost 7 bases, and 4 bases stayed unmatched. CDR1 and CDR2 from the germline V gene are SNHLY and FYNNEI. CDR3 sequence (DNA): TGTGCCAGCGACAGGGGATCCAATTCACCCCTCCACTTT. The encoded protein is CASDRGSNSPLHF.

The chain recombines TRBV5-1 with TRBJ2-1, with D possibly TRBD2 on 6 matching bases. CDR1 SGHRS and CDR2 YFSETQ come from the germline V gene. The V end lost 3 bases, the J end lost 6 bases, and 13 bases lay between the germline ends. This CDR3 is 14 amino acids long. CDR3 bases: TGCGCCAGCAGCTACCAACCGGGAGCCAATGAGCAGTTCTTC. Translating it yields CASSYQPGANEQFF. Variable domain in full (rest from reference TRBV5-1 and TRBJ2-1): KAGVTQTPRYLIKTRGQQVTLSCSPISGHRSVSWYQQTPGQGLQFLFEYFSETQRNKGNFPGRFSGRQFSNSRSEMNVSTLELGDSALYLCASSYQPGANEQFFGPGTRLTVL.

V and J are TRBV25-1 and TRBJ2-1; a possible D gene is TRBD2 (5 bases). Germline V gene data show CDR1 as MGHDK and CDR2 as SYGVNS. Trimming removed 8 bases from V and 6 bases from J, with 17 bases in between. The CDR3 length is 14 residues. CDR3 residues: CASSREIGSNEQFF. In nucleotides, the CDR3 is TGTGCCAGCTCGAGGGAAATTGGGAGCAATGAGCAGTTCTTC.

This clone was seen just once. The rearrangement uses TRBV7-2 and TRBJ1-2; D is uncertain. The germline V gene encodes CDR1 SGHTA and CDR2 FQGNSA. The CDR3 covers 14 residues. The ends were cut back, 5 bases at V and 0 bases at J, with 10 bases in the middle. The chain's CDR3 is CASSPEFSNYGYTF. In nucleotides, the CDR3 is TGTGCCAGCAGCCCCGAGTTCTCTAACTATGGCTACACCTTC.

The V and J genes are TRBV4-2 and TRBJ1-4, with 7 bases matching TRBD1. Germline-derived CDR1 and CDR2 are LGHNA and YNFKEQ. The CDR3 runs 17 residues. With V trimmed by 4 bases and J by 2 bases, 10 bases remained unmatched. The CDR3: CASSLFTGVNTNEKLFF. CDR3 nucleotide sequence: TGTGCCAGCAGCCTGTTCACAGGGGTTAACACTAATGAAAAACTGTTTTTT.

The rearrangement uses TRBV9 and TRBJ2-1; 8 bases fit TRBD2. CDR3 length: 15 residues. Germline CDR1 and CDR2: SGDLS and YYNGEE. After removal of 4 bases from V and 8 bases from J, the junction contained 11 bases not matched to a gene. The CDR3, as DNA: TGTGCCAGCAGCAGAAGAAGGACTAGCATCGATGAGCAGTTCTTC. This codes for CASSRRRTSIDEQFF.

The CDR3 protein is CASSLEAGQSYEQYF. The CDR3 DNA reads TGTGCCAGCAGCTTAGAGGCGGGGCAAAGCTACGAGCAGTACTTC. The chain couples TRBV11-2 to TRBJ2-7; D perhaps matches TRBD2 (6 bases). V gave up 0 bases and J gave up 3 bases, with 12 bases separating them. Germline V gene sequence: CDR1 SGHAT, CDR2 FQNNGV. The CDR3 is made up of 15 amino acids.